This is a list of T cell receptor beta chains from one sample in a study of T-cell reconstitution after alpha-beta-depleted transplantation in children. TCRdb called the PCR reads again in MiXCR, with one record for every CDR3 protein. The sample yields around 180,000 distinct CDR3 sequences, 11% seen once. The input for sequencing was PBMCs, taken before TCRalphabeta/CD19-depleted stem cell transplant. These receptor sequences come from a boy under 10 years old with acute myeloid leukemia, due to receive a stem cell transplant. CDR3s include the opening cysteine and the closing phenylalanine or tryptophan. Fields, in order: D gene, J gene, clone size, V gene, CDR3 protein, CDR3 DNA. The D gene is left open where the match is weak. Part of the rows lack a size; the others show once, few, many or a class for expanded clones.

NA | TRBJ2-6 | many | TRBV28 | CASKTGSTSGANVLTF | TGTGCCAGCAAAACAGGGTCGACCTCTGGGGCCAACGTCCTGACTTTC
TRBD2 | TRBJ2-5 | many | TRBV10-3 | CAISEWGLAGSQETQYF | TGTGCCATCAGTGAATGGGGACTAGCGGGTTCTCAAGAGACCCAGTACTTC
TRBD1 | TRBJ1-4 | many | TRBV4-1 | CASSQRMTGKYEKLFF | TGCGCCAGCAGCCAACGTATGACAGGGAAGTACGAAAAACTGTTTTTT
TRBD2 | TRBJ2-1 | many | TRBV10-3 | CAIRVAGEVNEQFF | TGTGCCATCAGGGTAGCGGGGGAGGTAAATGAGCAGTTCTTC
NA | TRBJ1-3 | many | TRBV5-1 | CASSLAGAQNTIYF | TGCGCCAGCAGCTTGGCAGGGGCTCAGAACACCATATATTTT
NA | TRBJ2-2 | many | TRBV6-5 | CASRTGNTGELFF | TGTGCCAGCAGGACGGGAAACACCGGGGAGCTGTTTTTT
TRBD1 | TRBJ2-3 | many | TRBV5-5 | CASSLGGAGTGATDTQYF | TGTGCCAGCAGCCTGGGGGGGGCCGGGACAGGGGCGACAGATACGCAGTATTTT
TRBD1 | TRBJ2-1 | many | TRBV7-3 | CASSLTYPGQGGSEQFF | TGTGCCAGCAGCTTAACATACCCGGGACAGGGTGGGAGTGAGCAGTTCTTC
NA | TRBJ1-2 | NA | TRBV2 | CASKRDVANYGYTF | TGTGCCAGCAAGAGGGACGTGGCTAACTATGGCTACACCTTC
TRBD2 | TRBJ2-1 | many | TRBV29-1 | CSAETSQDNEQFF | TGCAGCGCAGAGACTAGCCAAGACAATGAGCAGTTCTTC
NA | TRBJ2-5 | few | TRBV7-9 | CASSLEADRRETQYF | TGTGCCAGCAGCTTAGAGGCTGACAGGCGAGAGACCCAGTACTTC
NA | TRBJ1-5 | many | TRBV25-1 | CASSDPGANQPQHF | TGTGCCAGCAGTGACCCAGGGGCCAATCAGCCCCAGCATTTT
NA | TRBJ2-3 | NA | TRBV2 | CASRVEATGTDTQYF | TGTGCCAGCAGGGTGGAGGCCACGGGCACAGATACGCAGTATTTT
NA | TRBJ1-2 | many | TRBV12-3/TRBV12-4 | CASSSLTGESGYTF | TGTGCCAGCAGTTCCCTGACAGGCGAGTCTGGCTACACCTTC
NA | TRBJ2-5 | many | TRBV28 | CASSFSGGETQYF | TGTGCCAGCAGTTTTTCGGGCGGGGAGACCCAGTACTTC
NA | TRBJ1-1 | many | TRBV4-1 | CASSQEGSGRPNTEAFF | TGCGCCAGCAGCCAAGAAGGATCGGGCAGGCCGAACACTGAAGCTTTCTTT
NA | TRBJ2-4 | many | TRBV15 | CATSRGFAKNIQYF | TGTGCCACCAGCAGAGGGTTTGCCAAAAACATTCAGTACTTC
NA | TRBJ1-5 | many | TRBV5-6 | CASSWVRDQPQHF | TGTGCCAGCAGCTGGGTACGGGATCAGCCCCAGCATTTT
NA | TRBJ2-7 | many | TRBV5-1 | CASSSIGGYF | TGCGCCAGCAGCTCCATTGGAGGGTACTTC
NA | TRBJ2-5 | many | TRBV7-9 | CASSRAAEQETQYF | TGTGCCAGCAGCCGAGCGGCAGAGCAAGAGACCCAGTACTTC
NA | TRBJ1-2 | many | TRBV20-1 | CSAREGGDYGYTF | TGCAGTGCTAGAGAGGGAGGGGACTATGGCTACACCTTC
NA | TRBJ2-1 | many | TRBV29-1 | CSVVAPHSGEQFF | TGCAGCGTTGTCGCCCCTCACTCTGGTGAGCAGTTCTTC
TRBD1 | TRBJ1-2 | many | TRBV4-1 | CASSQSERQGGANYGYTF | TGCGCCAGCAGCCAAAGCGAAAGACAGGGGGGAGCTAACTATGGCTACACCTTC
TRBD2 | TRBJ2-1 | many | TRBV3-1 | CASSQAAGGGDEQFF | TGTGCCAGCAGCCAAGCAGCGGGAGGTGGGGATGAGCAGTTCTTC
TRBD1 | TRBJ2-1 | NA | TRBV4-2 | CASSQGTGQTYNEQFF | TGTGCCAGCAGCCAAGGGACGGGACAGACCTACAATGAGCAGTTCTTC
TRBD2 | TRBJ2-1 | many | TRBV12-3/TRBV12-4 | CASSRGGRSYNEQFF | TGTGCCAGCAGTCGGGGGGGTCGCTCCTACAATGAGCAGTTCTTC